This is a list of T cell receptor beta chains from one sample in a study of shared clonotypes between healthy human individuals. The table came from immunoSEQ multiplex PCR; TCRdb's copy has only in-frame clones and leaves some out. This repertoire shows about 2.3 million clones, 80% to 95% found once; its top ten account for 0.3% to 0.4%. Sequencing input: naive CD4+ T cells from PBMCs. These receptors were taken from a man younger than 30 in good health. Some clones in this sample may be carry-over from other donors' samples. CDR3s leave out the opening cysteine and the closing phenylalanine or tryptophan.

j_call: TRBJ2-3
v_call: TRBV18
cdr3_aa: ASSPMLAGGTDTQY

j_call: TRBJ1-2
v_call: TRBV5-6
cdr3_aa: ASSFRDTLTYGYT

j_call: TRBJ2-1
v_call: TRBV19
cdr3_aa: ATSDSTYNEQF

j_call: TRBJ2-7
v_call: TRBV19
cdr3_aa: ATGELEQY

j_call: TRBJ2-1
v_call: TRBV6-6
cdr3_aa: ASILPTSRGGEQF

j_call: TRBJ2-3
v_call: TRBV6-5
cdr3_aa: ASSYDHTDTQY

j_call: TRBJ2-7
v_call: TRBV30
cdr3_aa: AWSDPGTYSYEQY

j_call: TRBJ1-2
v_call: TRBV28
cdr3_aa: ASRGGQGSINYGYT

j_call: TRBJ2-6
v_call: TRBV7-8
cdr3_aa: ASSPAAYSGANVLT

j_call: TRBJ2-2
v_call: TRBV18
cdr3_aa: ASSPPGGRDTGELF

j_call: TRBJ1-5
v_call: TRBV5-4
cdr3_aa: ASSLTPNSNQPQH

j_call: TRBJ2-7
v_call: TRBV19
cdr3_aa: ASKQGASSYEQY

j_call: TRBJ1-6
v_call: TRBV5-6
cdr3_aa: ASSLAEYKDNSPLH

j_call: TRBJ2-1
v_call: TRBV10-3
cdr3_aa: AISETQAGTGSYNEQF

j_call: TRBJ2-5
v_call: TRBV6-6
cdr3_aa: ASSYNRARGETQY

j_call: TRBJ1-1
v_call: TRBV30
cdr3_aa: AWSVPAGPEAF